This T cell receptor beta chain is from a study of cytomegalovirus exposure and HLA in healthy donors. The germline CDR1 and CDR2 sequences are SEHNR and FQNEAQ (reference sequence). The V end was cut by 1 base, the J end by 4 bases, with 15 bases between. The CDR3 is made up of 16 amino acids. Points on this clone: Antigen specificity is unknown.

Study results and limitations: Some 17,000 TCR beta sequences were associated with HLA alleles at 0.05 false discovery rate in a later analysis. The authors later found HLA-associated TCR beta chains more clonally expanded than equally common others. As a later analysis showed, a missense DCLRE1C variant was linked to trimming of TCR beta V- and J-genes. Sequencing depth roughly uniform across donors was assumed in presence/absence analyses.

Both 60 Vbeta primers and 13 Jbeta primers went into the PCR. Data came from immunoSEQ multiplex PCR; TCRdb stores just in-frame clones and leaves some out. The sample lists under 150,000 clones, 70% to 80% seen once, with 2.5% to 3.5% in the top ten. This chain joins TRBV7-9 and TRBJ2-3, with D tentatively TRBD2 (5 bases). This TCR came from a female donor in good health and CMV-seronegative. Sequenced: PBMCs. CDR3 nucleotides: TGTGCCAGCAGCTTAGGAGGATACGTAGCGTCAGATACGCAGTATTTT. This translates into CASSLGGYVASDTQYF.